The 2 T cell receptor beta chains listed next were all sequenced from one sample in a study of cytomegalovirus exposure and HLA in healthy donors. 60 Vbeta and 13 Jbeta primers were used in PCR. Sequenced by immunoSEQ multiplex PCR; TCRdb stores in-frame clones only, minus some. The sample lists 150,000 to 200,000 clones, 77% seen once, with roughly 1.4% in the top ten. Sequences were obtained from PBMCs. These receptors were taken from a young woman in good health and CMV-seropositive.

This chain links TRBV6-1 with TRBJ1-1; maybe TRBD1 (6 bases). Germline CDR1 reads MNHNS; CDR2 reads SASEGT. The V gene lost 10 bases and the J gene lost 7 bases, with 16 bases spanning the gap. The CDR3 covers 12 residues. The CDR3 region has the DNA TGTGCCATCATGGTCCAGGGGAGTGAAGCTTTCTTT. It translates to CAIMVQGSEAFF.

This sequence joins TRBV11-3 and TRBJ1-1; D call uncertain. CDR1 is SGHNT and CDR2 is YENEEA in the germline V gene. The length of the CDR3 is 14 residues. V lost 3 bases to trimming and J lost 4 bases, with 12 bases between them. DNA of the CDR3: TGTGCCAGCAGCTTTGGGAGTTTCGGCACTGAAGCTTTCTTT. It encodes CASSFGSFGTEAFF.